The next 28 T cell receptor beta chains were all read from a single sample in a study of blood T cell repertoires in COVID-19. The protocol was immunoSEQ multiplex PCR, while the TCRdb copy is restricted to in-frame clones and leaves out a portion. The table has roughly 63,000 clones, about 87% seen once. Sequencing was carried out using peripheral blood. Every receptor here comes from a man aged 55 to 69 with acute or convalescent COVID-19.

Only one count was recorded for this clone. One end of the junction is discordant with germline, which a read error may explain. The J gene is TRBJ2-7, the V gene TRBV7-2; TRBD2 aligns across 10 bases. Germline values: CDR1 SGHTA, CDR2 FQGNSA. This CDR3 is built from 15 residues. This chain's CDR3 is CASSVAGGRDYEQYF. The CDR3 bases are TGTGCCAGCAGCGTAGCGGGAGGCCGAGACTACGAGCAGTACTTC.

This chain uses TRBV3-1 (or the pseudogene TRBV3-2) with TRBJ2-3; 15 nucleotides match TRBD2. The CDR3 is made up of 16 amino acids. Trimming at V came to 8 bases and at J to 4 bases, leaving 7 bases not matched to a gene. Germline loops: CDR1 LGHDT, CDR2 YNNKEL (reference sequence). This chain's CDR3 is CASGLAGGTGADTQYF. The CDR3 nucleotides are TGTGCCAGCGGACTAGCGGGAGGGACTGGTGCAGATACGCAGTATTTT.

This chain uses TRBV9 with TRBJ2-5; 7 bases are a match to TRBD1. With V trimmed by 4 bases and J by 1 base, 7 bases remained unmatched. Germline V gene sequence: CDR1 SGDLS, CDR2 YYNGEE. The CDR3 loop spans 15 amino acids. The CDR3 protein is CASSPRTGGQETQYF. The CDR3 DNA follows: TGTGCCAGCAGCCCCCGGACAGGAGGCCAAGAGACCCAGTACTTC.

This chain connects TRBV5-1 to TRBJ2-1, with 15 bases lining up with TRBD2. The CDR3 totals 20 residues. CDR1 SGHRS and CDR2 YFSETQ come from the germline V gene. Trimming at V came to 3 bases and at J to 5 bases, leaving 15 bases not matched to a gene. In DNA, the CDR3 is TGCGCCAGCAGCTGGTTGTTTGGACTAGCGGGAGGGCCACGAAACAATGAGCAGTTCTTC. Its protein is CASSWLFGLAGGPRNNEQFF.

The sample holds one count of this clone. The J gene is TRBJ2-5, the V gene TRBV7-3; 12 bases agree with TRBD2. The junction had 6 bases not matched to a gene; V was cut back by 5 bases and J by 5 bases. Germline V gives CDR1 SGHTA, CDR2 FQGTGA. This CDR3 comprises 15 residues. The CDR3 loop is CASSELAGGRETQYF. CDR3 in DNA: TGTGCCAGCAGCGAACTAGCGGGAGGCAGGGAGACCCAGTACTTC.

This rearrangement joins TRBV21-1 to TRBJ1-1. TRBV21-1 is noted as a pseudogene. CDR3 length equals 19 residues. This CDR3 reads CASSMLRAPPGLMNTEAFF. CDR3 bases: TGTGCCAGCAGCATGCTACGAGCACCACCGGGACTGATGAACACTGAAGCTTTCTTT.

The chain is built from TRBV6-5 and TRBJ2-3; TRBD1 agrees at 7 bases. The CDR3 extends over 14 amino acids. Germline trimming cut 4 bases from V and 4 bases from J; bases unmatched to any gene: 5. The germline V gene encodes CDR1 MNHEY and CDR2 SVGAGI. CDR3 in DNA: TGTGCCAGCAGTTCCGGGACAGACTCAGATACGCAGTATTTT. As protein: CASSSGTDSDTQYF.

The chain carries TRBV30 and TRBJ1-2, with a possible D match to TRBD1 (5 bases). Per germline, CDR1 GTSNPN and CDR2 SVGIG (reference sequence). Trimming left V 1 base short and J 5 bases short, with 8 bases between. The CDR3 is 12 amino acids. The CDR3 bases are TGTGCCTGGAGTGCCGCAGGGTATGGCTACACCTTC. Its protein product is CAWSAAGYGYTF.

The chain carries TRBV2 and TRBJ1-4; TRBD1 matches at 7 bases. This CDR3 is built from 15 residues. Germline trimming cut 5 bases from V and 5 bases from J; bases unmatched to any gene: 8. CDR1 SNHLY and CDR2 FYNNEI come from the germline V gene. The CDR3 DNA follows: TGTGCCAGCAGTCTACTGACAGGGAGAAATGAAAAACTGTTTTTT. This translates into CASSLLTGRNEKLFF.

V is TRBV29-1 and J is TRBJ1-2; 9 nucleotides align to TRBD1. Per germline, CDR1 SQVTM and CDR2 ANQGSEA. The CDR3 has 11 residues. J gave up 12 bases and V 6 bases, and 8 bases lay outside the gene matches. CDR3 DNA: TGCAGCGTCACCCGGGACAGGGACGACACCTTC. This gives the protein CSVTRDRDDTF. Using reference TRBV29-1 and TRBJ1-2 for the parts outside the CDR3, the full variable domain is SAVISQKPSRDICQRGTSLTIQCQVDSQVTMMFWYRQQPGQSLTLIATANQGSEATYESGFVIDKFPISRPNLTFSTLTVSNMSPEDSSIYLCSVTRDRDDTFGSGTRLTVV.

This clone has more than one count but fewer than ten. The chain is built from TRBV19 and TRBJ2-7; the D gene is possibly TRBD1 (7 bases). CDR1 LNHDA and CDR2 SQIVND come from the germline V gene (reference sequence). V dropped 0 bases and J dropped 3 bases, with 15 bases sitting between them. The CDR3 sequence is 16 residues long. The CDR3 DNA reads as TGTGCCAGTAGTATAGATGGAGGAGGGGGCTACTACGAGCAGTACTTC. As protein: CASSIDGGGGYYEQYF.

This clone came up a few times. The chain has TRBV11-2 and TRBJ1-1; TRBD1 aligns across 7 bases. After removal of 3 bases from V and 1 base from J, the junction contained 8 bases not matched to a gene. This CDR3 is 16 amino acids long. Germline values: CDR1 SGHAT, CDR2 FQNNGV. The CDR3 DNA follows: TGTGCCAGCAGCTTGAAGATGACAGGGCCGAACACTGAAGCTTTCTTT. It translates to CASSLKMTGPNTEAFF.

J is TRBJ1-6 and V is TRBV5-1, with 7 bases matching TRBD1. This CDR3 has 16 amino acids. The germline V gene encodes CDR1 SGHRS and CDR2 YFSETQ. V was pared by 3 bases and J by 5 bases, with 8 bases of the junction left unmatched. CDR3: CASSSGGNSNNSPLHF. The CDR3 DNA reads as TGCGCCAGCAGCTCAGGGGGGAATAGTAATAATTCACCCCTCCACTTT. The whole variable domain, remainder taken from reference TRBV5-1 and TRBJ1-6, is KAGVTQTPRYLIKTRGQQVTLSCSPISGHRSVSWYQQTPGQGLQFLFEYFSETQRNKGNFPGRFSGRQFSNSRSEMNVSTLELGDSALYLCASSSGGNSNNSPLHFGNGTRLTVT.

This clone was detected only once. The J gene is TRBJ2-5, the V gene TRBV2; maybe TRBD1 (5 bases). The germline CDR1 and CDR2 sequences are SNHLY and FYNNEI. CDR3 length: 12 amino acids. V lost 6 bases and J lost 5, with 10 bases in between. The CDR3 sequence is CASSLSGETQYF. DNA for the CDR3: TGTGCCAGCAGCCTTTCAGGGGAGACCCAGTACTTC. Full variable domain (missing parts from reference TRBV2 and TRBJ2-5): EPEVTQTPSHQVTQMGQEVILRCVPISNHLYFYWYRQILGQKVEFLVSFYNNEISEKSEIFDDQFSVERPDGSNFTLKIRSTKLEDSAMYFCASSLSGETQYFGPGTRLLVL.

This chain links TRBV7-2 with TRBJ2-7; TRBD1 agrees at 8 bases. CDR1 and CDR2 (germline): SGHTA, FQGNSA. This CDR3 has 16 amino acids. J was trimmed by 3 bases and V by 5 bases; bases with no gene match: 12. Written as DNA, the CDR3 is TGTGCCAGCAGCCTAAATATGGCCGGACAGGGCTACGAGCAGTACTTC. Protein: CASSLNMAGQGYEQYF.

This clone was detected a few times. DNA for the CDR3: TGTGCCAGCAGCTTGGACAGGGGTGTCGACGAGCAGTACTTC. It translates to CASSLDRGVDEQYF. The chain recombines TRBV5-4 with TRBJ2-7; 7 bases are a match to TRBD1. Germline CDR1 SGHNT, CDR2 YYREEE (reference sequence). The V segment lost 0 bases and the J segment 5 bases; nucleotides outside the gene matches: 5. This CDR3 is built from 14 residues.

The V call is TRBV5-1, the J call TRBJ1-4, with 7 positions matching TRBD1. V lost 1 base to trimming and J lost 8 bases; unmatched junction nucleotides: 5. The CDR3 is 14 amino acids. Germline V CDR1 and CDR2: SGHRS, YFSETQ. Here the CDR3 reads CASSLSAGGEKLFF. CDR3 coding DNA: TGCGCCAGCAGCTTGTCCGCAGGGGGAGAAAAACTGTTTTTT. Full variable domain (remainder filled in from reference TRBV5-1 and TRBJ1-4): KAGVTQTPRYLIKTRGQQVTLSCSPISGHRSVSWYQQTPGQGLQFLFEYFSETQRNKGNFPGRFSGRQFSNSRSEMNVSTLELGDSALYLCASSLSAGGEKLFFGSGTQLSVL.

The rearrangement joins TRBV6-2 or TRBV6-3 to TRBJ2-7; 9 bases are shared with TRBD1. Germline-derived CDR1 and CDR2 are MNHEY and SVGEGT. The CDR3 is made up of 18 amino acids. With V trimmed by 4 bases and J by 5 bases, 18 bases remained unmatched. CDR3 sequence reads: CASSSGRLGQGRSDEQYF. The DNA of the CDR3 is TGTGCCAGCAGTTCAGGACGTCTCGGACAGGGGAGAAGCGACGAGCAGTACTTC.

This chain uses TRBV7-6 with TRBJ1-2; no firm D call. The CDR3 extends over 15 amino acids. The germline CDR1 and CDR2 sequences are SGHVS and FNYEAQ. The ends were cut back, 5 bases at V and 0 bases at J, with 13 bases in the middle. The CDR3 nucleotides read TGTGCCAGCAGCCCTACAGCCGCTGCTAACTATGGCTACACCTTC. Translation gives CASSPTAAANYGYTF. The whole variable domain, filled in from reference TRBV7-6 and TRBJ1-2, reads GAGVSQSPRYKVTKRGQDVALRCDPISGHVSLYWYRQALGQGPEFLTYFNYEAQQDKSGLPNDRFSAERPEGSISTLTIQRTEQRDSAMYRCASSPTAAANYGYTFGSGTRLTVV.

The chain couples TRBV6-5 to TRBJ1-4; no definite D call. CDR1 and CDR2 from the germline V gene are MNHEY and SVGAGI. This CDR3 has 16 residues. Trimming shortened V by 4 bases and J by 5 bases, and 17 bases separated the two germline ends. In nucleotides, the CDR3 is TGTGCCAGCAGTTCTTCTTATATGGGAGAGAATGAAAAACTGTTTTTT. Its translation is CASSSSYMGENEKLFF.

The CDR3 region is CASSGTGIDEKLFF. In DNA form, the CDR3 reads TGCGCCAGCAGCGGGACAGGGATAGATGAAAAACTGTTTTTT. The rearrangement joins TRBV5-1 to TRBJ1-4; 9 bases are shared with TRBD1. V lost 4 bases, J lost 6 bases, and 4 bases stayed unmatched. The germline V gene encodes CDR1 SGHRS and CDR2 YFSETQ. The CDR3 is 14 amino acids.

The genes are TRBV7-8 and TRBJ1-1, with D possibly TRBD1 on 6 matching bases. Between the trimmed V and J ends, which lost 4 bases and 6 bases, there was a span of 15 bases. The CDR3 runs 14 residues. The germline V gene encodes CDR1 SGHVS and CDR2 FQNEAQ. Here the CDR3 reads CASSYRDKVSEAFF. In DNA form, the CDR3 reads TGTGCCAGCAGCTACCGGGACAAGGTGTCTGAAGCTTTCTTT. Drawing the rest from reference TRBV7-8 and TRBJ1-1, the complete variable domain is GAGVSQSPRYKVAKRGQDVALRCDPISGHVSLFWYQQALGQGPEFLTYFQNEAQLDKSGLPSDRFFAERPEGSVSTLKIQRTQQEDSAVYLCASSYRDKVSEAFFGQGTRLTVV.

J is TRBJ2-7 and V is TRBV4-2; possible D gene TRBD2, 6 bases. The CDR3 covers 16 residues. CDR1 LGHNA and CDR2 YNFKEQ come from the germline V gene. With 0 bases removed from V and 9 bases from J, the gap between germline ends came to 21 bases. CDR3 protein: CASSQDLGLVERAQYF. DNA of the CDR3: TGTGCCAGCAGCCAAGATCTGGGACTGGTGGAGCGCGCGCAGTACTTC.

The rearrangement links TRBV11-2 to TRBJ2-1, with 16 positions matching TRBD2. Germline CDR1 reads SGHAT; CDR2 reads FQNNGV. Trimming cost V 5 bases and J 0 bases; bases outside gene matches: 7. The CDR3 is 19 residues long. As DNA, the CDR3 is TGTGCCAGCAGCCCGAAGGGACTAGCGGGAGGGAGCTCCTACAATGAGCAGTTCTTC. This codes for CASSPKGLAGGSSYNEQFF.

The chain joins TRBV5-1 to TRBJ2-1; TRBD2 aligns across 12 bases. Trimming took 4 bases from V and 4 from J; bases not matched to a gene: 6. The germline CDR1 and CDR2 sequences are SGHRS and YFSETQ. The CDR3 runs to 16 residues. The CDR3 protein is CASSPRLAGEYNEQFF. As DNA, the CDR3 is TGCGCCAGCAGCCCCAGACTAGCGGGAGAGTACAATGAGCAGTTCTTC.

V is TRBV27 and J is TRBJ1-2; 7 bases are shared with TRBD1. Germline V gene lookup returns CDR1 MNHEY and CDR2 SMNVEV (reference sequence). V shed 5 bases, J shed 2 bases, and the junction held 8 bases outside the gene matches. The CDR3 sequence is 15 residues long. The CDR3 sequence: CASSRDRERNYGYTF. The CDR3 bases are TGTGCCAGCAGTCGGGACAGAGAGCGGAACTATGGCTACACCTTC.

The gene calls are TRBV3-1 (or the pseudogene TRBV3-2) and TRBJ2-1; 12 bases are a match to TRBD2. The V gene end was trimmed by 6 bases and the J gene end by 7 bases; junction bases not matched to a gene: 16. Germline values: CDR1 LGHDT, CDR2 YNNKEL (reference sequence). The CDR3 sequence is 18 residues long. CDR3 residues: CASSRTGASGRVSNEQFF. The CDR3 DNA reads as TGTGCCAGCAGTCGAACCGGGGCTAGCGGGAGGGTTTCTAATGAGCAGTTCTTC.

This sequence joins TRBV10-3 and TRBJ1-1; D is perhaps TRBD1 (6 bases). Germline CDR1 is ENHRY and CDR2 is SYGVKD. V was pared by 6 bases and J by 1 base, with 12 bases between. The CDR3 sequence is 14 residues long. This CDR3 is CAISLTGRNTEAFF. In DNA form, the CDR3 reads TGTGCCATCAGCTTGACAGGCCGGAACACTGAAGCTTTCTTT.